A selection of T cell receptor beta chains follows, all from one sample in a study of radiotherapy plus CTLA-4 blockade in lung cancer. The method was immunoSEQ multiplex PCR; TCRdb's version includes in-frame clones alone and lacks a portion of them. In the table there are tens of thousands of clones, about 85% of which are singletons. This sample comprised peripheral blood, obtained from a patient treated with radiotherapy plus ipilimumab. The receptors originated from a human donor with non-small cell lung cancer that progressed on radiotherapy plus ipilimumab. CDR3s include the opening cysteine and the closing phenylalanine or tryptophan. A D gene is named only where the DNA matches it firmly. Clone size is stated in some rows and not others, as once, few, many or a class when expanded.

CDR3 DNA,CDR3 protein,D gene,CDR3 length,clone size,J gene,V gene
TGTGCCAGCAGTTACAGGGGGGCCAACGTCCTGACTTTC,CASSYRGANVLTF,.,13,once,TRBJ2-6,TRBV6-5
TGTGCCAGTAGTATAGCCGGGACTAGCGGGAGAAGGGAGACCCAGTACTTC,CASSIAGTSGRRETQYF,TRBD2,17,few,TRBJ2-5,TRBV19
TGTGCCAGCAGTGACGGGGAGCTGTTTTTT,CASSDGELFF,.,10,few,TRBJ2-2,TRBV7-9
TGTGCCAGCAGTGGACCTTCGCCGGGGACTGAAGCTTTCTTT,CASSGPSPGTEAFF,.,14,once,TRBJ1-1,TRBV2
TGTGCCAGCAGCTTACTAGCGGGCGAGACCCAGTACTTC,CASSLLAGETQYF,TRBD2,13,.,TRBJ2-5,TRBV7-2
TGCGCCAGCAGCCCCGACAGCCACTCCTACGAGCAGTACTTC,CASSPDSHSYEQYF,.,14,.,TRBJ2-7,TRBV5-1
TGCGCCAGCAGCTTGGGCGGGGTCTCCTACAATGAGCAGTTCTTC,CASSLGGVSYNEQFF,.,15,few,TRBJ2-1,TRBV5-1
TGTGCCTGGACCAAGATGGAGCCGAGGGTAGATACGCAGTATTTT,CAWTKMEPRVDTQYF,.,15,.,TRBJ2-3,TRBV30
TGTGCCAGCAGTTTCGAGGGGGCGCACGGCTACACCTTC,CASSFEGAHGYTF,TRBD1,13,.,TRBJ1-2,TRBV28
TGCGCCAGCAGCCAAGAGCATACAGATACGCAGTATTTT,CASSQEHTDTQYF,.,13,few,TRBJ2-3,TRBV4-3
TGTGCCAGCGACTTTCTGGGGGGCACGCAGTATTTT,CASDFLGGTQYF,.,12,few,TRBJ2-3,TRBV28
TGTGCCAGCAGCACATGGGACAGTCCTAACTATGGCTACACCTTC,CASSTWDSPNYGYTF,TRBD1,15,few,TRBJ1-2,TRBV28
TGTGCCAGCAGCTTGGGGTCAGGGGGTGATACGCAGTATTTT,CASSLGSGGDTQYF,TRBD1,14,.,TRBJ2-3,TRBV5-6
TGTGCCATCAGTGAGGTGACTAATGAAAAACTGTTTTTT,CAISEVTNEKLFF,.,13,few,TRBJ1-4,TRBV10-3
TGTGCCAGCAGCTTAGGGGGTGCCGGGGAGCTGTTTTTT,CASSLGGAGELFF,.,13,few,TRBJ2-2,TRBV7-2
TGTGCCAGCAGTGCCCTTGACTCGGAACCCCAAGGGACCCAGTACTTC,CASSALDSEPQGTQYF,.,16,.,TRBJ2-5,TRBV25-1
TGTGCCAGCAGCCCAGAGAATAGCAATCAGCCCCAGCATTTT,CASSPENSNQPQHF,.,14,once,TRBJ1-5,TRBV2
TGTGCCAGTTCCCGATGGGGACAGGGGGCTGAAGAGCAGTACTTC,CASSRWGQGAEEQYF,TRBD1,15,once,TRBJ2-7,TRBV2
TGTGCCAGCAGCTTAGTTTTGCGGGAGACTCCGGTTTGGCATGAGCAGTTCTTC,CASSLVLRETPVWHEQFF,TRBD2,18,few,TRBJ2-1,TRBV7-2
TGTGCCAGCAGTCCACTAGCGGGGAGCTACAATGAGCAGTTCTTC,CASSPLAGSYNEQFF,TRBD2,15,.,TRBJ2-1,TRBV14
TGTGCCAGCAGCTTAGTAGCGGGGGGCGGATCAGATACGCAGTATTTT,CASSLVAGGGSDTQYF,TRBD2,16,.,TRBJ2-3,TRBV7-9
TGTGCCAGCGTCGGCGGGAGGGGCACAGATACGCAGTATTTT,CASVGGRGTDTQYF,TRBD2,14,.,TRBJ2-3,TRBV2
TGTGCCAGCAGCTTAGGGGGCTCTAGCGGGAGGGGCCTTTACAATGAGCAGTTCTTC,CASSLGGSSGRGLYNEQFF,TRBD2,19,.,TRBJ2-1,TRBV7-9
TGTGCCAGCAGCTTGTACACTGAAGCTTTCTTT,CASSLYTEAFF,.,11,.,TRBJ1-1,TRBV7-2
TGTGCCAGCAGTTTAAGCAGGGGACTCAATCAGCCCCAGCATTTT,CASSLSRGLNQPQHF,.,15,.,TRBJ1-5,TRBV27
TGCGCCAGCAGCCAAGAGTCCGGAGGGATGAGCTCCTATAATTCACCCCTCCACTTT,CASSQESGGMSSYNSPLHF,.,19,once,TRBJ1-6,TRBV4-1
TGTGCCAGCAGCGTGAACGGACATCAGAATGAAAAACTGTTTTTT,CASSVNGHQNEKLFF,.,15,.,TRBJ1-4,TRBV5-4
TGTGCCAGCAGCGTAGCTCCATCGACGGGGGGGATTGGAGGGTACACCATATATTTT,CASSVAPSTGGIGGYTIYF,.,19,.,TRBJ1-3,TRBV9
TGCGCCAGCAGCTTGGACGGGGTGGGGTCACCCCTCCACTTT,CASSLDGVGSPLHF,.,14,.,TRBJ1-6,TRBV5-1
TGTGCCAGCAGCCTGGCGGGGGGTACTGAAGCTTCCTTT,CASSLAGGTEASF,.,13,.,TRBJ1-1,TRBV7-3
TGTGCCAGCAGCCCGCTGGCGGGGGGGGCTAACCTACGGGAGCAGTACTTC,CASSPLAGGANLREQYF,TRBD2,17,.,TRBJ2-7,TRBV7-9
TGTGCCAGCACCTTACTAGCGGCCCTACAGGAGCAGTTCTTC,CASTLLAALQEQFF,TRBD2,14,.,TRBJ2-1,TRBV2
TGTGCCAGCAGCGTAGAAGGGGACGGGGGTTCCATCTATGGCTACACCTTC,CASSVEGDGGSIYGYTF,.,17,.,TRBJ1-2,TRBV9
TGTGCCAGCAGTTATCGGGAAAATGGGATGACGCAGTATTTT,CASSYRENGMTQYF,.,14,.,TRBJ2-3,TRBV6-5
TGTGCCTGGAGTGTGGGGGGCCCCGGTGATACGCAGTATTTT,CAWSVGGPGDTQYF,.,14,.,TRBJ2-3,TRBV30
TGCGCCAGCAGCTTGGAGGGCTCCTACAATGAGCAGTTCTTC,CASSLEGSYNEQFF,.,14,.,TRBJ2-1,TRBV5-1
TGTGCCAGCAGCAAGGACAGGGGACGGCGGGGCACTGAAGCTTTCTTT,CASSKDRGRRGTEAFF,TRBD1,16,.,TRBJ1-1,TRBV7-9
TGTGCCAGCAGCTTTGGTTTTCGAGCCCCGACAGGGTTTGGAGAAAAACTGTTTTTT,CASSFGFRAPTGFGEKLFF,TRBD1,19,.,TRBJ1-4,TRBV13
TGTGCCAGCAGTGAACACGGGGGGACTGAAGCTTTCTTT,CASSEHGGTEAFF,.,13,.,TRBJ1-1,TRBV2
TGTGCCAGCAGTAGGGGGCGGAGTCAGCCCCAGCATTTT,CASSRGRSQPQHF,TRBD1,13,.,TRBJ1-5,TRBV28
TGTGCCAGCAGCCAGTCGAGGGGGAACACTGAAGCTTTCTTT,CASSQSRGNTEAFF,.,14,.,TRBJ1-1,TRBV16
TGTGCCAGCAGCGTTCAGGGTAGCTCCTACGAGCAGTACTTC,CASSVQGSSYEQYF,.,14,.,TRBJ2-7,TRBV11-1
TGTGCCAGCAGCAAAGAGAAACCACCGGGAGTAGTGGGTAATGAGCAGTTCTTC,CASSKEKPPGVVGNEQFF,.,18,.,TRBJ2-1,TRBV21-1
TGTGCCAGCAGCGTCTCAGGGTCTGTTGGGGAAAAACTGTTTTTT,CASSVSGSVGEKLFF,.,15,.,TRBJ1-4,TRBV9
TGTGCCAGTAGTGACCAGACAGGGGGTTTTCGGCAGCCCCAGCATTTT,CASSDQTGGFRQPQHF,TRBD1,16,.,TRBJ1-5,TRBV19
TGTGCCAGCAGGAGCCACTGGGGGACTGAAGCTTTCTTT,CASRSHWGTEAFF,.,13,.,TRBJ1-1,TRBV27
TGTGCCAGCAGTTTAAGTGGCGGGGACCAGCAGCCCCAGCATTTT,CASSLSGGDQQPQHF,.,15,.,TRBJ1-5,TRBV6-5
TGTGCCAGCCGAGTAACAGGGGGCGGAGAGACCCAGTACTTC,CASRVTGGGETQYF,TRBD1,14,.,TRBJ2-5,TRBV6-1
TGTGCCAGCAGCATACGGACAGGGAACTATGGCTACACCTTC,CASSIRTGNYGYTF,TRBD1,14,.,TRBJ1-2,TRBV5-6
TGTGCCAGTAGTAAGCAGTTTCTCAATCAGCCCCAGCATTTT,CASSKQFLNQPQHF,.,14,.,TRBJ1-5,TRBV19
TGTGCCAGCAGTGGGGGACTGCCAGGAGGAGAGACCCAGTACTTC,CASSGGLPGGETQYF,.,15,few,TRBJ2-5,TRBV25-1
TGTGCCAGCAGCTCGACACAGTACTATGGCTACACCTTC,CASSSTQYYGYTF,.,13,.,TRBJ1-2,TRBV7-2
TGTGCCAGCAGTGGCCTAGGGCAGGGGAGACAGCCCCAGCATTTT,CASSGLGQGRQPQHF,.,15,once,TRBJ1-5,TRBV6-1
TGTGCCAGCAGGGATACCGGGACTACTTCTCGCGAGCAGTACTTC,CASRDTGTTSREQYF,TRBD2,15,.,TRBJ2-7,TRBV7-9
TGTGCCAGCAGCGTTCCTGGGGCCAACGTCCTGACTTTC,CASSVPGANVLTF,.,13,.,TRBJ2-6,TRBV7-2
TGTGCCAGCTCACTAACCGGAAGAACTAGCGGGAACCACGAGCAGTACTTC,CASSLTGRTSGNHEQYF,TRBD2,17,.,TRBJ2-7,TRBV18
TGTGCCAGCAGCGCCGACAGGGGGCAAGGAAACACCATATATTTT,CASSADRGQGNTIYF,TRBD1,15,.,TRBJ1-3,TRBV9
TGTGCCAGCAGCTTCCGGGACGGTCGGACCGGGGAGCTGTTTTTT,CASSFRDGRTGELFF,.,15,.,TRBJ2-2,TRBV5-4